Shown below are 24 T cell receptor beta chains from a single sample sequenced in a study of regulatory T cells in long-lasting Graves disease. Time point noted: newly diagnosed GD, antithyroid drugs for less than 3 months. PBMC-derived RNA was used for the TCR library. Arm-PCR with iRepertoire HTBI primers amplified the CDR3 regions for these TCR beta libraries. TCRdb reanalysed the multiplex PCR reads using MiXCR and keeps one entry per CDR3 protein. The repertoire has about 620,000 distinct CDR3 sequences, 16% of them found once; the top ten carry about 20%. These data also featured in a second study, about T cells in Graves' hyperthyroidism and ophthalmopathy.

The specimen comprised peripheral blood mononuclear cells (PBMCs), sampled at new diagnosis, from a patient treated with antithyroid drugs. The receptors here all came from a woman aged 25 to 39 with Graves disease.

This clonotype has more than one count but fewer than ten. CDR3 sequence reads: CASSLVEINEQFF. The CDR3 DNA sequence: TGTGCCAGCAGCTTAGTTGAAATCAATGAGCAGTTCTTC. The chain couples TRBV7-6 to TRBJ2-1; D not certain. The germline gives CDR1 SGHVS, CDR2 FNYEAQ. The CDR3 extends over 13 amino acids. With 1 base removed from V and 6 bases from J, the gap between germline ends came to 7 bases.

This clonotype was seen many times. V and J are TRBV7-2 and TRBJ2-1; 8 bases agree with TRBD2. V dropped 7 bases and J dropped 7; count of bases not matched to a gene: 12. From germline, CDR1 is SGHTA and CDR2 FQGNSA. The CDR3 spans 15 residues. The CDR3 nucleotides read TGTGCCAGCACCACGGGACTAGAACTCACAAATGAGCAGTTCTTC. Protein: CASTTGLELTNEQFF.

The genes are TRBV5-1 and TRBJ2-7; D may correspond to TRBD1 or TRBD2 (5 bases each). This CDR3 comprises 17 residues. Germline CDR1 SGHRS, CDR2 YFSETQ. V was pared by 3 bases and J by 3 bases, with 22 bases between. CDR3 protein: CASSSWDRFSEVYEQYF. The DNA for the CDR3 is TGCGCCAGCAGCTCCTGGGACCGCTTCTCGGAGGTCTACGAGCAGTACTTC.

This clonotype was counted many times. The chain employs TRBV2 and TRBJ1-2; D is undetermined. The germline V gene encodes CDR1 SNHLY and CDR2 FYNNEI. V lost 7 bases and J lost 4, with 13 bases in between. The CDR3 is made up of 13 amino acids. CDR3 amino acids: CASTGNLGYGYTF. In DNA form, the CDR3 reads TGTGCCAGCACGGGGAACCTAGGCTATGGCTACACCTTC. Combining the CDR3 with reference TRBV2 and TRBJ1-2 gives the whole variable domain EPEVTQTPSHQVTQMGQEVILRCVPISNHLYFYWYRQILGQKVEFLVSFYNNEISEKSEIFDDQFSVERPDGSNFTLKIRSTKLEDSAMYFCASTGNLGYGYTFGSGTRLTVV.

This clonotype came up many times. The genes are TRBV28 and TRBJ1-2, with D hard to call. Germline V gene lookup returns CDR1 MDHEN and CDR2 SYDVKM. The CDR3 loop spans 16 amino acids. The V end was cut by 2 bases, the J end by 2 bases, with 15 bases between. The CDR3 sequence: CASSLVTLMTNYGYTF. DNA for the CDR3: TGTGCCAGCAGTTTAGTGACCCTAATGACCAACTATGGCTACACCTTC.

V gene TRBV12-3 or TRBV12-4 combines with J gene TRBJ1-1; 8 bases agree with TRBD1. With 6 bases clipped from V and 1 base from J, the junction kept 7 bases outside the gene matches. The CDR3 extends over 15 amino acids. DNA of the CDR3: TGTGCCAGCAGCTTGACAGGGGCGCGGAACACTGAAGCTTTCTTT. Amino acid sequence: CASSLTGARNTEAFF.

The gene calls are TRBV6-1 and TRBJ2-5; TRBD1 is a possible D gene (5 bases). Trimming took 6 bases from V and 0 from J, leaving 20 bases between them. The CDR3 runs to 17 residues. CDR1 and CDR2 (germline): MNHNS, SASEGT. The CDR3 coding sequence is TGTGCCAGCAGGGGTTTCCCAAACACAGGTGACCAAGAGACCCAGTACTTC. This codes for CASRGFPNTGDQETQYF.

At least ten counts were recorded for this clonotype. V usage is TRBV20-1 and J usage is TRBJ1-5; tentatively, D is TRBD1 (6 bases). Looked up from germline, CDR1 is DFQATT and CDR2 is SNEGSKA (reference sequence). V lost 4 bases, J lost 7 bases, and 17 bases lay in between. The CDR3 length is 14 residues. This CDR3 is CSAIFSGVGQPQHF. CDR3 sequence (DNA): TGCAGTGCTATATTTTCAGGGGTAGGGCAGCCCCAGCATTTT.

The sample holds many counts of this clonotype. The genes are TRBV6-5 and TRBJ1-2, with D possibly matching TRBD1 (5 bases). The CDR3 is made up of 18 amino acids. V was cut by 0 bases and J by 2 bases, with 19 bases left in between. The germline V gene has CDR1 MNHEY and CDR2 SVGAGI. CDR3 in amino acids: CASSYSTRQGWANYGYTF. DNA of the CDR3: TGTGCCAGCAGTTACTCGACAAGGCAGGGATGGGCGAACTATGGCTACACCTTC.

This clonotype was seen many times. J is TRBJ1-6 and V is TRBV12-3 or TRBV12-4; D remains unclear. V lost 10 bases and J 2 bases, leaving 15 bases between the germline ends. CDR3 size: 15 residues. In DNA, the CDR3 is TGTGCCACCTCCGGCAGGATGGCCTATAATTCACCCCTCCACTTT. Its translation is CATSGRMAYNSPLHF.

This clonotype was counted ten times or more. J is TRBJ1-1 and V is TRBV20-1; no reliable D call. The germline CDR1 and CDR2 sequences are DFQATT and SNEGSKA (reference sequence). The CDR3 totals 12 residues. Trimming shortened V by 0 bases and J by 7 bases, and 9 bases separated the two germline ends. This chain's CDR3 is CSARDQPFEAFF. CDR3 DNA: TGCAGTGCTAGAGATCAACCTTTTGAAGCTTTCTTT.

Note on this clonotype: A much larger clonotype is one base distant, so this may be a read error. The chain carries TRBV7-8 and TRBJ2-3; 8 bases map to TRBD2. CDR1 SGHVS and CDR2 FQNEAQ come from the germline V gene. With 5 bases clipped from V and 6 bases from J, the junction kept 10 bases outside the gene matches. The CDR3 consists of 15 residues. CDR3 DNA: TGTGCCAGCAGCGATACTTGCGGGAGGTCGGATACGCAGTATTTT. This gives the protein CASSDTCGRSDTQYF.

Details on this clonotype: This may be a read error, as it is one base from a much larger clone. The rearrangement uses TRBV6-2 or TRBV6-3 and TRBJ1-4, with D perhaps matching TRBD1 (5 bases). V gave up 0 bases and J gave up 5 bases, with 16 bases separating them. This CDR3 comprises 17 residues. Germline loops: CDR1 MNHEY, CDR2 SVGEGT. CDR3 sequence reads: CASSYSTRDGENEKLFF. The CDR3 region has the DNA TGTGCCAGCAGTTACTCGACACGGGACGGTGAGAATGAAAAACTGTTTTTT.

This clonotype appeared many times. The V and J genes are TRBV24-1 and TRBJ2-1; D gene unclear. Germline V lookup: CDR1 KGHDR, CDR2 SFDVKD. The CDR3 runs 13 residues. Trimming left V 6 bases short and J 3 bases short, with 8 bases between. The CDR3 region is CATSPDGYNEQFF. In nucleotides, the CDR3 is TGTGCCACCAGTCCGGACGGCTACAATGAGCAGTTCTTC.

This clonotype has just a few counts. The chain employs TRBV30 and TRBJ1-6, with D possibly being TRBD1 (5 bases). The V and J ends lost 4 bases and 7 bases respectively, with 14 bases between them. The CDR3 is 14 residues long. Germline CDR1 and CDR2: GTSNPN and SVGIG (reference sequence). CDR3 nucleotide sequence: TGTGCCTGGACCGTTAGAGGGGTCAATTCACCCCTCCACTTT. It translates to CAWTVRGVNSPLHF.

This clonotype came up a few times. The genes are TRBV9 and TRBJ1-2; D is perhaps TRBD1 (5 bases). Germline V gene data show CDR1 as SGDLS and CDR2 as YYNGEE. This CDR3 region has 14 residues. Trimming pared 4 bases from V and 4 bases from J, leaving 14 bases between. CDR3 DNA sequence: TGTGCCAGCAGCACTTCGGGACCGTTCTATGGCTACACCTTC. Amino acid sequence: CASSTSGPFYGYTF.

The CDR3 DNA reads as TGTGCCAACGAGAGGGGCACCGGGGAGCTGTTTTTT. Translated, it gives CANERGTGELFF. This sequence joins TRBV7-9 and TRBJ2-2; D may be TRBD1 or TRBD2 (5 bases each). The CDR3 extends over 12 amino acids. Trimming pared 10 bases from V and 4 bases from J, leaving 10 bases between. Germline values: CDR1 SEHNR, CDR2 FQNEAQ (reference sequence).

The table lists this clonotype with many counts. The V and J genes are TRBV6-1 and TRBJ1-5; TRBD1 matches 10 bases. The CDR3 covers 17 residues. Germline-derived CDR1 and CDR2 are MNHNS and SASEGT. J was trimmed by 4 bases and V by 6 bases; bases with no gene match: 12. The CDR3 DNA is TGTGCCAGCAGGCCGACCCGGGACAGGGGTTCGAATCAGCCCCAGCATTTT. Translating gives CASRPTRDRGSNQPQHF.

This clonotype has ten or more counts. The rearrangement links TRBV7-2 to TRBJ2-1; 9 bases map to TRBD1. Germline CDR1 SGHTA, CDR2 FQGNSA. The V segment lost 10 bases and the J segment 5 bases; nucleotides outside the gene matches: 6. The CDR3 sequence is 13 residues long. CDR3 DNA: TGTGCCAACGACAGGGGGGTTGACAATGAGCAGTTCTTC. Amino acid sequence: CANDRGVDNEQFF.

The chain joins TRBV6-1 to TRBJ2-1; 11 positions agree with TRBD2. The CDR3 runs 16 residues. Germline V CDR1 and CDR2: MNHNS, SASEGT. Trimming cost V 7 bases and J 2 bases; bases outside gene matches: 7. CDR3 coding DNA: TGTGCCAGCAAACCCCCTAGCGGGGGGCCCTACAATGAGCAGTTCTTC. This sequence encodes CASKPPSGGPYNEQFF.

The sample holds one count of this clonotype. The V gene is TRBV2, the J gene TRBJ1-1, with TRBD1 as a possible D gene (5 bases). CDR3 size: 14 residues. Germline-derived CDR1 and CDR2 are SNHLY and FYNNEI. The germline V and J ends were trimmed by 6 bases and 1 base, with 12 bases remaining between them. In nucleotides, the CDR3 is TGTGCCAGCAGCACCGGGGGATCGAACACTGAAGCTTTCTTT. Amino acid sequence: CASSTGGSNTEAFF.

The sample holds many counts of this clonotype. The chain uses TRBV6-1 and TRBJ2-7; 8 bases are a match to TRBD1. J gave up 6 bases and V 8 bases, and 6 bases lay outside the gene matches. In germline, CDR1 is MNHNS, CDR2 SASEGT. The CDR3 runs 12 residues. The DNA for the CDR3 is TGTGCCAGCTTTGGACAGGGTGGCGAGCAGTACTTC. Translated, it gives CASFGQGGEQYF.

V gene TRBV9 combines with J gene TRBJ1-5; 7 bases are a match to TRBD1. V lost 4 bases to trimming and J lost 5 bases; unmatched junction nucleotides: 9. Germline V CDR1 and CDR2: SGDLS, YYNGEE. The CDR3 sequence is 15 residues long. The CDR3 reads CASSPYGTDYQPQHF. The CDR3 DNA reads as TGTGCCAGCAGCCCCTACGGGACAGACTATCAGCCCCAGCATTTT. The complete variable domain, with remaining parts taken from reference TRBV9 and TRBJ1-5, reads DSGVTQTPKHLITATGQRVTLRCSPRSGDLSVYWYQQSLDQGLQFLIQYYNGEERAKGNILERFSAQQFPDLHSELNLSSLELGDSALYFCASSPYGTDYQPQHFGDGTRLSIL.

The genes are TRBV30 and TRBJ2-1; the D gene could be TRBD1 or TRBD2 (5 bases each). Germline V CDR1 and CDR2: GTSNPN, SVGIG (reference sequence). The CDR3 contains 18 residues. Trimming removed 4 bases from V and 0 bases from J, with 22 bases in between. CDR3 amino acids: CAWNSGRNLPSSYNEQFF. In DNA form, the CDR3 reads TGTGCCTGGAACTCGGGACGGAATCTACCTAGCTCCTACAATGAGCAGTTCTTC.